The 17 T cell receptor beta chains listed next were all sequenced from one sample in a study of cytomegalovirus exposure and HLA in healthy donors. The PCR employed 60 Vbeta primers together with 13 Jbeta primers. Clones were sequenced by immunoSEQ multiplex PCR, and TCRdb holds only the in-frame ones, with some missing. The profile shows some 200,000 clones, around two thirds of them singletons. The sequenced sample was PBMCs. These receptors were collected from a man between 40 and 49 years old in good health and CMV-seronegative.

The chain joins TRBV5-1 to TRBJ2-3, with 12 positions matching TRBD2. The CDR3 totals 14 residues. The V gene's germline CDR1 is SGHRS and CDR2 YFSETQ. Losses at the gene ends were 6 bases for V and 6 bases for J; bases not matched to a gene: 5. CDR3 in amino acids: CASTTGTSGDTQYF. As DNA, the CDR3 is TGCGCCAGCACGACAGGGACTAGCGGGGATACGCAGTATTTT. Together with reference TRBV5-1 and TRBJ2-3, the CDR3 gives the full variable domain: KAGVTQTPRYLIKTRGQQVTLSCSPISGHRSVSWYQQTPGQGLQFLFEYFSETQRNKGNFPGRFSGRQFSNSRSEMNVSTLELGDSALYLCASTTGTSGDTQYFGPGTRLTVL.

The chain carries TRBV2 and TRBJ2-5; 7 bases align to TRBD2. V dropped 1 base and J dropped 5; count of bases not matched to a gene: 7. Germline CDR1 and CDR2: SNHLY and FYNNEI. The length of the CDR3 is 15 residues. As DNA, the CDR3 is TGTGCCAGCAGTGAAGAGGGTCGCGGGAGTGAGACCCAGTACTTC. Protein sequence: CASSEEGRGSETQYF.

This clone was found a few times. The chain joins TRBV6-5 to TRBJ2-5, with D tentatively TRBD1 (5 bases). Germline CDR1 MNHEY, CDR2 SVGAGI. CDR3 length equals 11 residues. Trimming took off 4 bases at V and 10 bases at J, with 10 bases between the two ends. In nucleotides, the CDR3 is TGTGCCAGCAGTTCGCAGGGATTCCAGTACTTC. Its protein product is CASSSQGFQYF.

V is TRBV5-5 and J is TRBJ2-1; 7 positions match TRBD2. This CDR3 is 14 amino acids long. CDR1 and CDR2 from the germline V gene are SGHKS and YYEKEE (reference sequence). The J segment lost 6 bases and the V segment lost 8 bases, leaving 11 bases of the junction unmatched. In nucleotides, the CDR3 is TGTGCCAGTAGGCAGGCGGGGGAGTTCAATGAGCAGTTCTTC. Translation gives CASRQAGEFNEQFF. The whole variable domain, remainder taken from reference TRBV5-5 and TRBJ2-1, is DAGVTQSPTHLIKTRGQQVTLRCSPISGHKSVSWYQQVLGQGPQFIFQYYEKEERGRGNFPDRFSARQFPNYSSELNVNALLLGDSALYLCASRQAGEFNEQFFGPGTRLTVL.

The V call is TRBV29-1, the J call TRBJ2-7; 9 positions agree with TRBD2. The CDR3 sequence is 14 residues long. The germline V gene has CDR1 SQVTM and CDR2 ANQGSEA. Trimming removed 4 bases from V and 6 bases from J; junction bases left unmatched: 10. The DNA for the CDR3 is TGCAGCGTTGTATTAGCGGGAGCGGTGATCGAGCAGTACTTC. Translation: CSVVLAGAVIEQYF.

The CDR3 spells CASRRDREYNEQFF. The CDR3 DNA follows: TGCGCCAGCAGACGGGACAGGGAGTACAATGAGCAGTTCTTC. V is TRBV5-1 and J is TRBJ2-1, with TRBD1 matching 9 bases. CDR1 is SGHRS and CDR2 is YFSETQ in the germline V gene. V lost 5 bases, J lost 4 bases, and 4 bases stayed unmatched. The CDR3 length is 14 residues.

The chain joins TRBV27 to TRBJ2-7, with a weak D call TRBD2 (5 bases). The CDR3 sequence is 13 residues long. The V end lost 6 bases, the J end lost 6 bases, and 15 bases lay between the germline ends. Per germline, CDR1 MNHEY and CDR2 SMNVEV (reference sequence). The DNA of the CDR3 is TGTGCCAGCAGCAATCCCACGGACTCCGAGCAGTACTTC. It is translated as CASSNPTDSEQYF.

This clone was detected once. J is TRBJ1-6 and V is TRBV5-1; possibly TRBD1 for D (5 bases). This CDR3 comprises 17 residues. With 4 bases removed from V and 0 bases from J, the gap between germline ends came to 14 bases. The germline gives CDR1 SGHRS, CDR2 YFSETQ. The CDR3 loop reads CASSLGPGSSYNSPLHF. The CDR3 DNA is TGCGCCAGCAGCCTGGGACCGGGAAGCTCCTATAATTCACCCCTCCACTTT. The entire variable domain, with the rest obtained from reference TRBV5-1 and TRBJ1-6, is as follows: KAGVTQTPRYLIKTRGQQVTLSCSPISGHRSVSWYQQTPGQGLQFLFEYFSETQRNKGNFPGRFSGRQFSNSRSEMNVSTLELGDSALYLCASSLGPGSSYNSPLHFGNGTRLTVT.

Details on this clone: At one end, the junction sequence differs from germline, possibly due to a read error. Other nucleotide sequences from this sample produce the same CDR3. The V and J genes are TRBV5-1 and TRBJ1-4; no definite D call. This CDR3 is 14 amino acids long. The V gene's germline CDR1 is SGHRS and CDR2 YFSETQ. This CDR3 is CASSLGGLGEKLFF. Written as DNA, the CDR3 is TGCGCCAGCAGTTTGGGAGGGTTAGGAGAAAAACTGTTTTTT.

The rearrangement links TRBV6-1 to TRBJ2-2; D remains unclear. CDR3 length: 16 amino acids. V was cut by 1 base and J by 3 bases, with 12 bases left in between. Germline V gene lookup returns CDR1 MNHNS and CDR2 SASEGT. In nucleotides, the CDR3 is TGTGCCAGCAGTGAAGACCGATATCGGGACACCGGGGAGCTGTTTTTT. It translates to CASSEDRYRDTGELFF.

Concerning this clone: Sequence at one end of the junction differs from germline and may be a read error. Other nucleotide sequences from this sample produce the same CDR3. V and J are TRBV7-3 and TRBJ2-5; 8 positions match TRBD2. Germline V gives CDR1 SGHTA, CDR2 FQGTGA. The CDR3 extends over 17 amino acids. This CDR3 reads CASTGGRLLWYQETQYF. CDR3 bases: TGTGCCAGCACCGGCGGGAGGCTACTTTGGTACCAGGAGACCCAGTACTTC.

This clone was seen more than once but under ten times. The V gene is TRBV30, the J gene TRBJ1-4; D possibly corresponds to TRBD1 (5 bases). CDR1 GTSNPN and CDR2 SVGIG come from the germline V gene (reference sequence). V was clipped by 2 bases and J by 4 bases, with 14 bases between them. This CDR3 has 15 amino acids. The CDR3 DNA reads as TGTGCCTGGAGTAGGTTGAACAGGATTAATGAAAAACTGTTTTTT. Residues: CAWSRLNRINEKLFF.

The chain carries TRBV28 and TRBJ1-5, with D hard to call. V gave up 5 bases and J gave up 8 bases, with 10 bases separating them. The CDR3 is 12 amino acids. The germline V gene has CDR1 MDHEN and CDR2 SYDVKM. CDR3 sequence reads: CASSLLQEPQHF. CDR3 in DNA: TGTGCCAGCAGTCTACTCCAGGAGCCCCAGCATTTT.

V gene TRBV5-1 combines with J gene TRBJ2-7, with TRBD1 matching over 12 bases. This CDR3 has 15 amino acids. Germline loops: CDR1 SGHRS, CDR2 YFSETQ. With 3 bases clipped from V and 2 bases from J, the junction kept 3 bases outside the gene matches. The CDR3, as DNA: TGCGCCAGCAGCTCGGGACAGGGGGCTGCCTACGAGCAGTACTTC. Translation gives CASSSGQGAAYEQYF. Full variable domain (remainder filled in from reference TRBV5-1 and TRBJ2-7): KAGVTQTPRYLIKTRGQQVTLSCSPISGHRSVSWYQQTPGQGLQFLFEYFSETQRNKGNFPGRFSGRQFSNSRSEMNVSTLELGDSALYLCASSSGQGAAYEQYFGPGTRLTVT.

The chain uses TRBV2 and TRBJ1-2; D gene uncertain. Per germline, CDR1 SNHLY and CDR2 FYNNEI. The CDR3 spans 12 residues. Trimming took 7 bases from V and 2 from J, leaving 8 bases between them. The CDR3 region has the DNA TGTGCCAGCACCGCGGGGAACTATGGCTACACCTTC. It translates to CASTAGNYGYTF.

This clone has more than one count but fewer than ten. Distinct nucleotide sequences in the sample also encode this CDR3. This rearrangement joins TRBV18 to TRBJ1-1; TRBD1 matches 8 bases. V gave up 3 bases and J gave up 2 bases; unmatched junction bases: 2. CDR1 is KGHSH and CDR2 is LQKENI in the germline V gene. The CDR3 contains 14 residues. The CDR3 loop reads CASSPGTGNTEAFF. CDR3 bases: TGTGCCAGCTCACCGGGGACAGGAAACACTGAAGCTTTCTTT.

A single count supports this clone. The rearrangement links TRBV6-6 to TRBJ2-7, with D maybe TRBD1 (6 bases). Trimming took 6 bases from V and 4 from J, leaving 10 bases between them. The CDR3 loop spans 12 amino acids. Germline-derived CDR1 and CDR2 are MNHNY and SVGAGI (reference sequence). The CDR3 DNA is TGTGCCAGCAGCCAACAGGGTTACGAGCAGTACTTC. Protein: CASSQQGYEQYF.